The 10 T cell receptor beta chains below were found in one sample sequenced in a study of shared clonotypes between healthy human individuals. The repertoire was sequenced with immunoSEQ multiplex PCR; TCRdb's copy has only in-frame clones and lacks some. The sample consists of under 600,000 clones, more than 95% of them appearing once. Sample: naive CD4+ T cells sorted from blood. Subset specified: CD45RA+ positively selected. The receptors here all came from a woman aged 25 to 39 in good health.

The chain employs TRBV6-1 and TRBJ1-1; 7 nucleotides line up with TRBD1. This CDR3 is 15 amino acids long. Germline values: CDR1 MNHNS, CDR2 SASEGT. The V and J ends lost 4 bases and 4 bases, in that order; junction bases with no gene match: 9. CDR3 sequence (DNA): TGTGCCAGCAGTGCCCGACAGGGATTGGTCACTGAAGCTTTCTTT. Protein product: CASSARQGLVTEAFF.

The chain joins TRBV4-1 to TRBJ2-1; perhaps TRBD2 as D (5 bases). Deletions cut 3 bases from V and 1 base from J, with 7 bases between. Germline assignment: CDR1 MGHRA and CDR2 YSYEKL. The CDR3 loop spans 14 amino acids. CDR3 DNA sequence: TGCGCCAGCAGCCACGGGAATTCCTACAATGAGCAGTTCTTC. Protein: CASSHGNSYNEQFF.

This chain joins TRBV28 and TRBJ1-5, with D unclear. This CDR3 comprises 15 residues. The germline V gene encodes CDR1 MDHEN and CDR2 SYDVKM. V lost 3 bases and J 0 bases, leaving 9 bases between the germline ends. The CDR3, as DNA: TGTGCCAGCAGTTTTTCTCTGGGTAGCAATCAGCCCCAGCATTTT. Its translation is CASSFSLGSNQPQHF.

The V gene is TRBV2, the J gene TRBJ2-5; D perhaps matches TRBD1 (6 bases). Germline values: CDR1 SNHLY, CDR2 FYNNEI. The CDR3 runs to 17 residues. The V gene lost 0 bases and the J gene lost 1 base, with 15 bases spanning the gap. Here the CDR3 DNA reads TGTGCCAGCAGTGAAGCGGGACATGGAGTTTTCCAAGAGACCCAGTACTTC. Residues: CASSEAGHGVFQETQYF.

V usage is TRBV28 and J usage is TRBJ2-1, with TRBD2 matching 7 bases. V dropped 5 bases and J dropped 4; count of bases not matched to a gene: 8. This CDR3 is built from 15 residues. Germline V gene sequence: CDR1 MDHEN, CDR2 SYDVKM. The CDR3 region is CASSDAGVGYNEQFF. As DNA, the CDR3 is TGTGCCAGCAGTGACGCGGGAGTAGGTTACAATGAGCAGTTCTTC.

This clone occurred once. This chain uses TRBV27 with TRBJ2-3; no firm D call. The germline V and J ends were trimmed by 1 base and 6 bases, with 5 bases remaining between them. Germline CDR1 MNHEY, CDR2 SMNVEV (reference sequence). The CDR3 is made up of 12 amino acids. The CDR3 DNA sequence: TGTGCCAGCAGTTTATTTCCCGATACGCAGTATTTT. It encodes CASSLFPDTQYF.

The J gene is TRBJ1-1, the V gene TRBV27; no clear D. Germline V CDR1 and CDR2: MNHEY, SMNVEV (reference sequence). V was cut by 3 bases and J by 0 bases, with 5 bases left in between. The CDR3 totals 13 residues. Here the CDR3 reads CASSFRVNTEAFF. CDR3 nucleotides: TGTGCCAGCAGTTTCCGGGTGAACACTGAAGCTTTCTTT.

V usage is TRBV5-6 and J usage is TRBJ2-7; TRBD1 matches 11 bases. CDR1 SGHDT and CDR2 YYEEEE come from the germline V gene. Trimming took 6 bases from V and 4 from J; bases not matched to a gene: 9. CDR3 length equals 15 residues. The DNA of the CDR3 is TGTGCCAGCACCGACAAGGGACAGGGGGTGTACGAGCAGTACTTC. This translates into CASTDKGQGVYEQYF. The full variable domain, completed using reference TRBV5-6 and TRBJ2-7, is DAGVTQSPTHLIKTRGQQVTLRCSPKSGHDTVSWYQQALGQGPQFIFQYYEEEERQRGNFPDRFSGHQFPNYSSELNVNALLLGDSALYLCASTDKGQGVYEQYFGPGTRLTVT.

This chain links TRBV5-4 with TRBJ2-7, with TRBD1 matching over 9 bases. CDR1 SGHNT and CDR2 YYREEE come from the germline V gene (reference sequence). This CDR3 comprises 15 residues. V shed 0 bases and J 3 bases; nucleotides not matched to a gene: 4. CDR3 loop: CASSLVTGGFYEQYF. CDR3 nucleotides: TGTGCCAGCAGCTTGGTTACAGGGGGCTTCTACGAGCAGTACTTC.

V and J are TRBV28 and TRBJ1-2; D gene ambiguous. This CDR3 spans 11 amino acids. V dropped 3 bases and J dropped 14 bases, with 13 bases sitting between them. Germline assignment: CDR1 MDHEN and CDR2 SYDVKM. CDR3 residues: CASSLRRSVTF. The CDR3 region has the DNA TGTGCCAGCAGTTTGCGGCGGAGCGTAACCTTC.